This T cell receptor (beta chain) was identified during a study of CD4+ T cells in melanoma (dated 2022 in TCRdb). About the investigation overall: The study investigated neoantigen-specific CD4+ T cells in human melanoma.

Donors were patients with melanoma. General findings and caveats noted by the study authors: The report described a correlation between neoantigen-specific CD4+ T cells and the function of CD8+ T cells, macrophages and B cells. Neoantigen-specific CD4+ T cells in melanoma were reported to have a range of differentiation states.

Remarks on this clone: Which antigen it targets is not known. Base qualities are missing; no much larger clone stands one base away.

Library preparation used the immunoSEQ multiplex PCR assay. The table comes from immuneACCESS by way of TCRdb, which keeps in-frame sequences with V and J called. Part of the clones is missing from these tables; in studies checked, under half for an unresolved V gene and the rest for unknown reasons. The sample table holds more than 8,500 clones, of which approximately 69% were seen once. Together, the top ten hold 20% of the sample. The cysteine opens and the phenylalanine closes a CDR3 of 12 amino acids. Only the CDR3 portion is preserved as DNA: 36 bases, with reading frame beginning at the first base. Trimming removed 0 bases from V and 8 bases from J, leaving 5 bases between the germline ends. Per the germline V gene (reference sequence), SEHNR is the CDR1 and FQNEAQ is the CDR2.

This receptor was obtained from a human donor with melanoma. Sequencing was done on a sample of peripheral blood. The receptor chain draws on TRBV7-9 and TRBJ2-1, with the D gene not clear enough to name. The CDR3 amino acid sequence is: CASSLARDEQFF. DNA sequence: TGTGCCAGCAGCTTAGCCCGGGATGAGCAGTTCTTC. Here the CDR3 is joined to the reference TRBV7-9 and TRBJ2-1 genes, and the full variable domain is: DTGVSQNPRHKITKRGQNVTFRCDPISEHNRLYWYRQTLGQGPEFLTYFQNEAQLEKSRLLSDRFSAERPKGSFSTLEIQRTEQGDSAMYLCASSLARDEQFFGPGTRLTVL.